A selection of T cell receptor beta chains follows, all from one sample in a study of T cell responses to AZD1222 COVID-19 vaccine. The method was immunoSEQ multiplex PCR; TCRdb's version includes in-frame clones alone and lacks a portion of them. The sample consists of 100,000 or so clones, roughly 84% of them appearing once. The starting material was peripheral blood, obtained on day 0 of AZD1222 vaccination. Receptors originate from an adult in good health. Each CDR3 is given with its conserved first and last residue. The D gene is left open where the match is weak. Only some rows state a clone size, as once, few, many or a class for expanded clones.

d_gene	j_gene	abundance	v_gene	CDR3nt	CDR3aa
TRBD2	TRBJ2-3	-	TRBV24-1	TGTGCCACCAGTGACCCCCGGGAGGCAGAAATGTATACGCAGTATTTT	CATSDPREAEMYTQYF
-	TRBJ2-5	-	TRBV9	TGTGCCAGCAGTGGCCCCGGGACATACCAGACCCAGTACTTC	CASSGPGTYQTQYF
-	TRBJ2-4	-	TRBV5-1	TGCGCCAGCAGCTTGTCTGTAGGGACAACGGCCAAAAACATTCAGTACTTC	CASSLSVGTTAKNIQYF
-	TRBJ1-1	-	TRBV19	TGTGCCAGTAGTACCGGACGGACGAACACTGAAGCTTTCTTT	CASSTGRTNTEAFF
-	TRBJ1-6	-	TRBV3-1/TRBV3-2	TGTGCCAGCAGCCAGGGGGGGTATAATTCACCCCTCCACTTT	CASSQGGYNSPLHF
-	TRBJ1-5	-	TRBV6-6	TGTGCCAGCGGTAGTAATCAGCCCCAGCATTTT	CASGSNQPQHF
-	TRBJ1-1	-	TRBV7-9	TGTGCCAGCAGCTTTCCAGAGGAAGAGGGGACTGAAGCTTTCTTT	CASSFPEEEGTEAFF
-	TRBJ2-3	-	TRBV6-6	TGTGCCAGCAGCCCGGGGGATGCAGTGCAGTATTTT	CASSPGDAVQYF
-	TRBJ1-2	-	TRBV4-1	TGCGCCAGCAGCCAAAGGGCGGATACTAACTATGGCTACACCTTC	CASSQRADTNYGYTF
-	TRBJ1-5	-	TRBV6-1	TGTGCCAGCAGTGAGCCCAGGGGCAGCAATCAGCCCCAGCATTTT	CASSEPRGSNQPQHF
TRBD1	TRBJ1-1	-	TRBV9	TGTGCCAGCAGCGCGGGACAGGGTGGTTTGAACACTGAAGCTTTCTTT	CASSAGQGGLNTEAFF
TRBD2	TRBJ2-7	-	TRBV7-8	TGTGCCAGCAGCTCAACTAGCGGGGACTACGAGCAGTACTTC	CASSSTSGDYEQYF
-	TRBJ2-2	-	TRBV19	TGTGCCAGTACCACACCCAACACCGGGGAGCTGTTTTTT	CASTTPNTGELFF
-	TRBJ2-4	-	TRBV7-8	TGTGCCAGCAGCTTAGATTTGGGGGGGCTGGCCAAAAACATTCAGTACTTC	CASSLDLGGLAKNIQYF
TRBD1	TRBJ2-6	-	TRBV5-1	TGCGCCAGCAGCTTAGGGGGCGCTGGGGCCAACGTCCTGACTTTC	CASSLGGAGANVLTF
-	TRBJ2-5	-	TRBV28	TGTGCCAGCAGTATGGGAGGACCCTTCAAAGAGACCCAGTACTTC	CASSMGGPFKETQYF
TRBD1	TRBJ1-1	-	TRBV2	TGTGCCAGCAGTGAAGAGACAGGGGGAAAAGCTTTCTTT	CASSEETGGKAFF
TRBD1	TRBJ1-4	-	TRBV5-1	TGCGCCAGCAGCGCGGGGACAGGGGGTGAAAAACTGTTTTTT	CASSAGTGGEKLFF
-	TRBJ1-1	-	TRBV24-1	TGTGCCACCAGTGAGCCCGGGACGGACACTGAAGCTTTCTTT	CATSEPGTDTEAFF
TRBD1	TRBJ1-3	-	TRBV30	TGTGCCTGGAAGGGACAGGGCTCATCTCAGGGTGGAAACACCATATATTTT	CAWKGQGSSQGGNTIYF
-	TRBJ1-3	-	TRBV7-9	TGTGCCAGCAGCTTAGGCGGGGGAACAAACACCATATATTTT	CASSLGGGTNTIYF
-	TRBJ1-5	few	TRBV19	TGTGCCAGTAGTATTGAGGGGGGAGCGAATCAGCCCCAGCATTTT	CASSIEGGANQPQHF
-	TRBJ1-1	once	TRBV11-3	TGTGCCAGCAGTTTCGGGGGAGTGGGCACTGAAGCTTTCTTT	CASSFGGVGTEAFF
-	TRBJ1-2	once	TRBV5-6	TGTGCCAGCAGCTTACCGGAGTATGGCTACACCTTC	CASSLPEYGYTF
-	TRBJ1-2	few	TRBV5-6	TGTGCCAGCAGCTTGAGTCAGTCTTACTATGGCTACACCTTC	CASSLSQSYYGYTF
-	TRBJ1-3	once	TRBV9	TGTGCCAGCAGCACCCGACAGAGCCCTGGAAACACCATATATTTT	CASSTRQSPGNTIYF
-	TRBJ2-1	few	TRBV4-2	TGTGCCAGCAGCCGGCTTGGCCCGCGCAATGAGCAGTTCTTC	CASSRLGPRNEQFF
-	TRBJ1-4	-	TRBV7-2	TGTGCCAGCAGCTTGGTAGGTGGCGAAAAACTGTTTTTT	CASSLVGGEKLFF